This T cell receptor beta chain was captured in a study of blood T cell repertoires in COVID-19 (dated by TCRdb to the early 2020s). About the investigation overall: The collaborator samples originated in the United States, Italy and Spain and spanned the acute and convalescent phases of COVID-19. The samples were drawn from the first 160 participants of the ongoing ImmuneRACE study and from 950 to 1,500 subjects provided by 6 global collaborators. The prospective study material was composed of cDNA or gDNA derived from T cells, B-cell-depleted T cells, or PBMCs. The repertoires were made available in a free public database intended to serve as a resource for research on the immune response to SARS-CoV-2. Nearly every sample came with metadata listing a de-identified subject ID, COVID-19 status, age in years and sex. Where available, HLA class I and class II types were obtained from metadata supplied by the sample provider rather than from assay-based typing. The dataset comprised deeply sampled blood TCRbeta repertoires from subjects exposed to, actively infected with, or recovered from COVID-19.

General findings and caveats noted by the study authors: The amount of clinical and demographic metadata varied by source and participant and was provided uncurated.

A second Seattle source provided samples from volunteer blood donors who had recovered from COVID-19. Collaborating institutions collected whole blood in K2EDTA tubes following their own protocols. Collaborator samples were shipped for TCRbeta analysis as frozen whole blood, isolated PBMCs, or DNA extracted from either sample type. The immunoSEQ Assay, a bias-controlled multiplex PCR, was used to amplify TCRbeta CDR3 regions from genomic DNA. In the source study's methods: Nucleated cell counts per sample were estimated from amplification of reference gene primers within the assay. To quantify the absolute abundance of each unique TCRbeta CDR3 rearrangement, sequence reads were collapsed and filtered. For each sample, productive Simpson clonality was calculated by taking the square root of Simpson's diversity index across productive rearrangements. TCRdb mirrors the immuneACCESS table, restricted to in-frame sequences. Some clones are absent from its copies; in checked studies, under half trace to an unresolved V gene, and the reason for the others is unknown. From that table come the V and J calls and clone size; the DNA was used to work out D and trimming. In all, the sample holds roughly 150,000 clones, and approximately 83% of those were seen once. The biggest ten clones account for roughly 13% of the sample.

The germline V gene (reference sequence) specifies LNHNV as CDR1 and YYDKDF as CDR2. From the cysteine up to the phenylalanine, the CDR3 has a length of 14 residues. The entry retains the CDR3 DNA only, 42 bases that are in frame from base 1. The V end loses 9 bases and the J end loses 4 bases, and a stretch of 15 bases separates them. On this clone itself: There is no known antigen for this receptor. No base quality information exists; no much larger clone differs at one position.

The sequence derives from a man between 65 and 80 years old who had recovered from COVID-19. The rearranged segments are TRBV15 and TRBJ2-2; possibly the D gene is TRBD2, per 6 matching bases. Sequencing input: peripheral blood. CDR3 loop: CATKPGGVTGELFF. The DNA reads as follows: TGTGCCACTAAGCCGGGCGGGGTCACCGGGGAGCTGTTTTTT.